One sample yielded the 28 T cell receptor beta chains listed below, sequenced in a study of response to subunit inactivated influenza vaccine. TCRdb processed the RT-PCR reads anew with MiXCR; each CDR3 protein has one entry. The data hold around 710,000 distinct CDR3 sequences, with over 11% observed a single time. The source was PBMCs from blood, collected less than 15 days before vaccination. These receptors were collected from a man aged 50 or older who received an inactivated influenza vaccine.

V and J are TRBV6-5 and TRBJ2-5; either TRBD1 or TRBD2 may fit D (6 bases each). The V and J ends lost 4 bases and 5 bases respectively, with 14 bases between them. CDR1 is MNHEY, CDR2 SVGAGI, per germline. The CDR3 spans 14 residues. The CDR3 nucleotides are TGTGCCAGCAGTTCCATCGGGGGCACGGAGACCCAGTACTTC. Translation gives CASSSIGGTETQYF.

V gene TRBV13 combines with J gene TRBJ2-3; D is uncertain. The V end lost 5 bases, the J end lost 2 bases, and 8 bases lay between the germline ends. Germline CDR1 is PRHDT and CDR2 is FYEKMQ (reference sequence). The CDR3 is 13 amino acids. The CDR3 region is CASSGLDTDTQYF. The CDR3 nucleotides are TGTGCCAGCAGCGGGCTAGACACAGATACGCAGTATTTT.

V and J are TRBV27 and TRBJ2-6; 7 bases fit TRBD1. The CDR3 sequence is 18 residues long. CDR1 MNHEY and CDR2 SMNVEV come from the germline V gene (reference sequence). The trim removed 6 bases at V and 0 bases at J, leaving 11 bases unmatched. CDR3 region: CASRLNRGDYSGANVLTF. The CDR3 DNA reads TGTGCCAGCAGACTCAACAGGGGTGATTACTCTGGGGCCAACGTCCTGACTTTC.

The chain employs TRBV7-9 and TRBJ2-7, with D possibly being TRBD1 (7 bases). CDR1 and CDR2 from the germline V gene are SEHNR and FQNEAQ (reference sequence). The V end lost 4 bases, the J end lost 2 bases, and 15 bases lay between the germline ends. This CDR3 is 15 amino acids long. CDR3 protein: CASSSAGGSPYEQYF. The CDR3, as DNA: TGTGCCAGCAGCTCCGCAGGGGGGTCCCCCTACGAGCAGTACTTC.

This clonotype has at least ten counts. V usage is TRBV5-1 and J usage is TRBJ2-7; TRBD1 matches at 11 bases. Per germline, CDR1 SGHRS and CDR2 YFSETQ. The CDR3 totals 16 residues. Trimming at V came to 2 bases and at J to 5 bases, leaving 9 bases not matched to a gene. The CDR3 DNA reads TGCGCCAGCAGCTTACAATCGGGACAGGGGGGCCACGAGCAGTACTTC. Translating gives CASSLQSGQGGHEQYF. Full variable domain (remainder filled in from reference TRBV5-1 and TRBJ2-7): KAGVTQTPRYLIKTRGQQVTLSCSPISGHRSVSWYQQTPGQGLQFLFEYFSETQRNKGNFPGRFSGRQFSNSRSEMNVSTLELGDSALYLCASSLQSGQGGHEQYFGPGTRLTVT.

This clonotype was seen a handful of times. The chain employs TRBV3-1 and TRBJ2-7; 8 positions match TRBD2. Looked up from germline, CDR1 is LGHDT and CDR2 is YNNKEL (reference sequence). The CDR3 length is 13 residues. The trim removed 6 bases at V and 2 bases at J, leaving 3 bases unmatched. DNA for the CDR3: TGTGCCAGCAGTGCCGGGGGGGCCTACGAGCAGTACTTC. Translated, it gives CASSAGGAYEQYF.

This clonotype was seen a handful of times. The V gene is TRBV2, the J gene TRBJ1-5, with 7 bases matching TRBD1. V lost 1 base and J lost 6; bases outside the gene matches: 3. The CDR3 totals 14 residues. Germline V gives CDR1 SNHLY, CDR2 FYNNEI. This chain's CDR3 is CASSEVTGVQPQHF. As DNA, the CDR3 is TGTGCCAGCAGTGAAGTTACAGGGGTTCAGCCCCAGCATTTT.

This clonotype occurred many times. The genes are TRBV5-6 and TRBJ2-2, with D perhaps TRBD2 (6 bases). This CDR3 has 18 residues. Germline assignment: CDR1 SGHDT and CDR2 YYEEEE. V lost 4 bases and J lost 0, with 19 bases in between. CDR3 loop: CASSAEGRRRANTGELFF. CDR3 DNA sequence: TGTGCCAGCAGCGCGGAGGGGAGACGTAGGGCGAACACCGGGGAGCTGTTTTTT.

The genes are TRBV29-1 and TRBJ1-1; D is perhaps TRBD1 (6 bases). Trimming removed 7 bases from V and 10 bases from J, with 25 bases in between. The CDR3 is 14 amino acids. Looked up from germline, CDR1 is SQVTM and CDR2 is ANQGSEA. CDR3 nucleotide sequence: TGCAGCGCTATACCACGCGACAGGACCGAGGGAGCTTTCTTT. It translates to CSAIPRDRTEGAFF.

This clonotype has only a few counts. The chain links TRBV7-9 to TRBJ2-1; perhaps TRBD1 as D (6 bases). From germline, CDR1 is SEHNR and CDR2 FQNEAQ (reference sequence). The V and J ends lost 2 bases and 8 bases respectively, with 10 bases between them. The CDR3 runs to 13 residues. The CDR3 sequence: CASSLIRGHEQFF. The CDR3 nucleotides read TGTGCCAGCAGCTTAATCAGGGGTCATGAGCAGTTCTTC.

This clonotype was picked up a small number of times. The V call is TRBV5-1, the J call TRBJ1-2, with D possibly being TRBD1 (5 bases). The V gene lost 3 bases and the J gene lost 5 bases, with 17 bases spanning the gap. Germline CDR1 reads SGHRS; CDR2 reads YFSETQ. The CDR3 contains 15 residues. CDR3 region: CASSSWDLQGYGYTF. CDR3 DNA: TGCGCCAGCAGCTCATGGGACCTCCAAGGATATGGCTACACCTTC.

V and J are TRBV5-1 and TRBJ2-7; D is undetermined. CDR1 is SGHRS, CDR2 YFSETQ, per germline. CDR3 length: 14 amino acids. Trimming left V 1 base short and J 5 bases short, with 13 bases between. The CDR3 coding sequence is TGCGCCAGCAGCTTGAACAGCCCGTTGGACGAGCAGTACTTC. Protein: CASSLNSPLDEQYF.

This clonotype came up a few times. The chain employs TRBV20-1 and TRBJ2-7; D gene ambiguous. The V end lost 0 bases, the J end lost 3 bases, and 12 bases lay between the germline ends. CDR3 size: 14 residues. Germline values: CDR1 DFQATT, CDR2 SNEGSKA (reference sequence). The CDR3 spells CSARDPARLYEQYF. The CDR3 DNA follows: TGCAGTGCTAGAGATCCGGCCAGGCTCTACGAGCAGTACTTC.

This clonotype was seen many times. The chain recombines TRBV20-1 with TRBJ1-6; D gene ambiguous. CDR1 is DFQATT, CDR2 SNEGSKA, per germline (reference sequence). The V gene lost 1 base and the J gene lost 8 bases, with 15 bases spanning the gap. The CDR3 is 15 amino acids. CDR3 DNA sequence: TGCAGTGCTAGAGCTGAAGGGAGTGTTCATTCACCCCTCCACTTT. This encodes CSARAEGSVHSPLHF.

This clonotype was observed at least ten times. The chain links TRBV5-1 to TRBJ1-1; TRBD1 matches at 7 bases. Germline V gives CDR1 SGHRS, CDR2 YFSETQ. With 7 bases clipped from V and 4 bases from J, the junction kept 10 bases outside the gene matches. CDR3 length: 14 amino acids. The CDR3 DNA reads TGCGCCAGCTATAGACAGGGCGGGAGCACTGAAGCTTTCTTT. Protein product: CASYRQGGSTEAFF.

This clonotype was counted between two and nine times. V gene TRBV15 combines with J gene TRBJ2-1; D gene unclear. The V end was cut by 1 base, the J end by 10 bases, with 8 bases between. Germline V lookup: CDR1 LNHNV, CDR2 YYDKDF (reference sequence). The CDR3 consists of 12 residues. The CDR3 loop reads CATSRVIKEQFF. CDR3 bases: TGTGCCACCAGCAGAGTTATCAAGGAGCAGTTCTTC.

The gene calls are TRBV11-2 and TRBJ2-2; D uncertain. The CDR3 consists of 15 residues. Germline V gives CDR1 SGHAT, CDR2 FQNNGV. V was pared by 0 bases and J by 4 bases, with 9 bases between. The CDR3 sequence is CASSLDPIPTGELFF. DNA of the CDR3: TGTGCCAGCAGCTTAGATCCCATCCCCACCGGGGAGCTGTTTTTT.

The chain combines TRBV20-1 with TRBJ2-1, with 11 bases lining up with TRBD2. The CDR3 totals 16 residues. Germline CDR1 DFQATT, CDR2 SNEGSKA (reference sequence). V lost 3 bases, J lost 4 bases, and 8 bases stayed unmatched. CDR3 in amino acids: CSASLPGTSGYNEQFF. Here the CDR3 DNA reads TGCAGTGCTAGTCTCCCCGGGACTAGCGGTTACAATGAGCAGTTCTTC.

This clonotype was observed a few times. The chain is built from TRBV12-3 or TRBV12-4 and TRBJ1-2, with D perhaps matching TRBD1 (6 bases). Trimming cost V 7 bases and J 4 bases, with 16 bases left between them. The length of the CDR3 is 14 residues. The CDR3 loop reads CASKTDGGLYGYTF. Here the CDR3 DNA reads TGTGCCAGCAAAACCGATGGGGGCCTCTATGGCTACACCTTC.

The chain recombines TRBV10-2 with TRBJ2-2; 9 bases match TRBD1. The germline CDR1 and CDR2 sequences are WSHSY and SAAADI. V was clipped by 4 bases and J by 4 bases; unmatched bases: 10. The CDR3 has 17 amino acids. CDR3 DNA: TGCGCCAGCAGTGGAAGGGGGACAGGGTTTAGCACCGGGGAGCTGTTTTTT. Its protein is CASSGRGTGFSTGELFF.

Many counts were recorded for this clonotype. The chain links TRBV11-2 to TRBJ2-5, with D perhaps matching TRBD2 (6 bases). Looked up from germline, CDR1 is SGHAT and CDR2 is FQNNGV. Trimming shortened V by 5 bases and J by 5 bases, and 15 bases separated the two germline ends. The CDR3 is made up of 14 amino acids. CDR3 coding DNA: TGTGCCAGCAGCACCGTGGACTACTCGGAGACCCAGTACTTC. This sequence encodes CASSTVDYSETQYF.

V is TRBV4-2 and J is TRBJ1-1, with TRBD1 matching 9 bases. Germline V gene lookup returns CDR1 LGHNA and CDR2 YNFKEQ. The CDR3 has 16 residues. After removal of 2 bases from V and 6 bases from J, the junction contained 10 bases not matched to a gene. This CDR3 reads CASSQQLQGAVSEAFF. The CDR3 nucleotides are TGTGCCAGCAGCCAACAACTACAGGGGGCGGTGTCTGAAGCTTTCTTT.

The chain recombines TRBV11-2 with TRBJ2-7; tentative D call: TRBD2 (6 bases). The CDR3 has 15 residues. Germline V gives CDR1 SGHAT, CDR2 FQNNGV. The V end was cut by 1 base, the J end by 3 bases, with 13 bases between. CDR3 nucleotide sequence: TGTGCCAGCAGCTTAGGCCCGGGAGAAGGCTACGAGCAGTACTTC. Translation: CASSLGPGEGYEQYF.

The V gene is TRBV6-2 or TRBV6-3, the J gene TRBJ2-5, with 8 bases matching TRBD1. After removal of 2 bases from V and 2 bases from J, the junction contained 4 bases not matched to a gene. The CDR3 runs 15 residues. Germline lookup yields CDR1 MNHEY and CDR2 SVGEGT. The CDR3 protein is CASSYPWTGQETQYF. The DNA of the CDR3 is TGTGCCAGCAGTTACCCCTGGACAGGGCAAGAGACCCAGTACTTC.

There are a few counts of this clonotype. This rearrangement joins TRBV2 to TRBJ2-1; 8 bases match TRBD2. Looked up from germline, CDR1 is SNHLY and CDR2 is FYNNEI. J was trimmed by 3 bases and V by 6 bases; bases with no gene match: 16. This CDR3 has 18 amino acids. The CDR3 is CASRIRWFSGALYNEQFF. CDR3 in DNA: TGTGCCAGCAGAATACGATGGTTTAGCGGGGCCCTCTACAATGAGCAGTTCTTC.

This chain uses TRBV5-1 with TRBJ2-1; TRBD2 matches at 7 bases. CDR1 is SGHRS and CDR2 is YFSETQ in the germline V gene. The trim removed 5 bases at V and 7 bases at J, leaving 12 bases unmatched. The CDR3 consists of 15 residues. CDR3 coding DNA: TGCGCCAGCAGATATGGGCTAGCGGCGCGGAATGAGCAGTTCTTC. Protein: CASRYGLAARNEQFF. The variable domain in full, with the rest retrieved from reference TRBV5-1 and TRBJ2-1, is KAGVTQTPRYLIKTRGQQVTLSCSPISGHRSVSWYQQTPGQGLQFLFEYFSETQRNKGNFPGRFSGRQFSNSRSEMNVSTLELGDSALYLCASRYGLAARNEQFFGPGTRLTVL.

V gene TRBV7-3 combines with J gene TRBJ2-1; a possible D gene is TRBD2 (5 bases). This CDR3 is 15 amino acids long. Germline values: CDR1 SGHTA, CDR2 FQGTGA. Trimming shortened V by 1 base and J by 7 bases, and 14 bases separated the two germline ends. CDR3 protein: CASSLMDSPQNEQFF. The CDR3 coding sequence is TGTGCCAGCAGCTTAATGGACTCGCCCCAGAATGAGCAGTTCTTC.

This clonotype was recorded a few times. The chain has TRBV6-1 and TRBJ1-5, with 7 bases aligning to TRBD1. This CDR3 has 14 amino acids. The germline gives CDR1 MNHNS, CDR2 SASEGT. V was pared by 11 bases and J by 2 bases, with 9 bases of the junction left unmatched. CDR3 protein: CAAKAGGGNQPQHF. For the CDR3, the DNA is TGTGCCGCCAAGGCAGGGGGGGGCAATCAGCCCCAGCATTTT.